The clone carrying this TCR beta chain was recorded many times. The antigen is not known. Time point described: newly diagnosed GD, antithyroid drugs for less than 3 months. From PBMCs, RNA was extracted and then used to make the TCR library. This sample is drawn from a study of regulatory T cells in long-lasting Graves disease. Study background: Less than 3 months of antithyroid drugs had been taken by newly diagnosed Graves' patients.

HTBI primers from iRepertoire and Arm-PCR of CDR3 regions yielded the TCR beta libraries. One entry per CDR3 protein, called by TCRdb with MiXCR from the multiplex PCR reads. The sample records 400,000 to 500,000 distinct CDR3 sequences, about 15% being singletons. Points from the study as a whole: Public clonotype sharing was higher in persistent than newly diagnosed patients.

CDR1 and CDR2 (germline): SGHTA, FQGNSA. This CDR3 spans 17 amino acids. V lost 5 bases, J lost 8 bases, and 24 bases lay in between. A further study also used this sample, focusing on T cells in Graves' hyperthyroidism and ophthalmopathy. That work states: First-round RT-PCR with HTBI primers amplified the TCR CDR3 region.

This clonotype was obtained from a woman under 30 with Graves disease. The sequencing here drew on peripheral blood mononuclear cells (PBMCs), taken at new diagnosis, from a patient treated with antithyroid drugs. The chain couples TRBV7-2 to TRBJ1-4; possibly TRBD1 for D (6 bases). For the CDR3, the DNA is TGTGCCAGCAGCCAAAATCCGGGACACAGCGGGGCCGAAAAACTGTTTTTT. Amino acids: CASSQNPGHSGAEKLFF.